What follows describes a single TCR beta chain. The sample comes from a study of T cell responses to AZD1222 COVID-19 vaccine. CDR3 length: 14 amino acids. Germline values: CDR1 SGHVS, CDR2 FQNEAQ. V dropped 5 bases and J dropped 7 bases, with 17 bases sitting between them. Here immunoSEQ multiplex PCR was the method, and the copy in TCRdb shows in-frame clones only, minus some. The data contain about 170,000 clones, about nine tenths of them singletons. The TCR was taken from an adult in good health. The specimen comprised peripheral blood, sampled on day 0 of AZD1222 vaccination. The V call is TRBV7-8, the J call TRBJ2-5, with D possibly being TRBD1 (6 bases). The chain's CDR3 is CASSPRTARVTQYF. CDR3 DNA: TGTGCCAGCAGCCCTCGGACAGCCCGAGTGACCCAGTACTTC.